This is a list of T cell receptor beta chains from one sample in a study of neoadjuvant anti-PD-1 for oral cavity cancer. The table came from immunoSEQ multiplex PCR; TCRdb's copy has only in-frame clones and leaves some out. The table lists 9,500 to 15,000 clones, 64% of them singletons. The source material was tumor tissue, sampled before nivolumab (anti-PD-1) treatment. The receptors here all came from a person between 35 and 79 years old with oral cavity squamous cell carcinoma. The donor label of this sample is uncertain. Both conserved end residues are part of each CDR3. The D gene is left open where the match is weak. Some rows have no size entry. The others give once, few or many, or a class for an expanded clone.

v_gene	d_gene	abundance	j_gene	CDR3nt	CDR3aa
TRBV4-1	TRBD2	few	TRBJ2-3	TGCGCCAGCAGCCATTCCGGGACTAGCGGGAGTACGCAGTATTTT	CASSHSGTSGSTQYF
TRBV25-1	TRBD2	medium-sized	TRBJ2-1	TGTGCCAGTGGAGGGGGAGCGGGAGGGGTAGGCTATGAGCAGTTCTTC	CASGGGAGGVGYEQFF
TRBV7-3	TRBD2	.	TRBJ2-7	TGTGCCAGCAGCCAGAGCGGGACCCTCTCCTACGAGCAGTACTTC	CASSQSGTLSYEQYF
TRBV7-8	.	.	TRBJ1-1	TGTGCCAGCAGCTTAGCGCGGAGGACAGAAGCTTTCTTT	CASSLARRTEAFF
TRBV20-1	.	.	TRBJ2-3	TGCAGTGCTAGACAGGCAAATACGCAGTATTTT	CSARQANTQYF
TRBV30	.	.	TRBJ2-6	TGTGCCTGGAAGGGGGGCTACTACTCTGGGGCCAACGTCCTGACTTTC	CAWKGGYYSGANVLTF
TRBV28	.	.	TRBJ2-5	TGTGCCAGCAGTTTCCCTGCCTTGGAGACCCAGTACTTC	CASSFPALETQYF
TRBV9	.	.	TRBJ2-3	TGTGCCAGCAGCGTCTGGCAGGACACAGATACGCAGTATTTT	CASSVWQDTDTQYF
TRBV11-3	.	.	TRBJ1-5	TGTGCCAGCAGCGTCTCGTGGACGGATGCTCAGCCCCAGCATTTT	CASSVSWTDAQPQHF
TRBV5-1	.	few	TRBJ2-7	TGCGCCAGCAGCCTAGACGGGACCTCTTTCTACGAGCAGTACTTC	CASSLDGTSFYEQYF
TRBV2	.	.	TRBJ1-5	TGTGCCAGCAGTACAAGTAGGGGATCTCCTAGCAATCAGCCCCAGCATTTT	CASSTSRGSPSNQPQHF
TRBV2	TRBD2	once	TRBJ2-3	TGTGCCAGCAGTGGAGCGGGGGGGCGCACAGATACGCAGTATTTT	CASSGAGGRTDTQYF
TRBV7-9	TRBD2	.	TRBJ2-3	TGTGCCAGCAGCTTAGGGGCTAGCGGGCTCACAGATACGCAGTATTTT	CASSLGASGLTDTQYF
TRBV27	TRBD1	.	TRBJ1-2	TGTGCCACCTCGAACAGGGGGCGAGAGAATGGCTACACCTTC	CATSNRGRENGYTF
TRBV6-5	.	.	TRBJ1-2	TGTGCCAGCACCCTCTTAGAGGGCTACACCTTC	CASTLLEGYTF
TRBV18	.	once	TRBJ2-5	TGTGCCAGCTCACCTTTTGACGGGGGGACCCAGTACTTC	CASSPFDGGTQYF
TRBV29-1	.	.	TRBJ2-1	TGCAGCGTTCTTTCCGGGACGCTTTCCTACAATGAGCAGTTCTTC	CSVLSGTLSYNEQFF
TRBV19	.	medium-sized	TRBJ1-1	TGTGCCAGCTATAAAATAGGGACCGTGAACACTGAAGCTTTCTTT	CASYKIGTVNTEAFF
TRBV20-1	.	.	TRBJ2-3	TGCAGTGCTAGCAAGGGGAATACGCAGTATTTT	CSASKGNTQYF
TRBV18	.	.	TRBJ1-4	TGTGCCAGCTCAGCTAATAGGGGAAATGAAAAACTGTTTTTT	CASSANRGNEKLFF
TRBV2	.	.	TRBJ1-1	TGTGCCAGCAGTGGACTCGGGGGAGGGTCTGAAGCTTTCTTT	CASSGLGGGSEAFF
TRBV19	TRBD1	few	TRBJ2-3	TGTGCCAGTAGTATAGGGACAGGGCCAGATACGCAGTATTTT	CASSIGTGPDTQYF
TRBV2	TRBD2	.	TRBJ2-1	TGTGCCAGCAGTTTACTAGCGGGAGGCTACAATGAGCAGTTCTTC	CASSLLAGGYNEQFF
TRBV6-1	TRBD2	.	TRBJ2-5	TGTGCCAGCAGTGGAGACCCTAGCGGGGGCCACCAAGAGACCCAGTACTTC	CASSGDPSGGHQETQYF
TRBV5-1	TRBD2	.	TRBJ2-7	TGCGCCAGCAGCTTGGTACTAGCGGGAACGATCTACGAGCAGTACTTC	CASSLVLAGTIYEQYF
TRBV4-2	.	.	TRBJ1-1	TGTGCCAGCAGCCAAGGATCATTGAACACTGAAGCTTTCTTT	CASSQGSLNTEAFF
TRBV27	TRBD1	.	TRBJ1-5	TGTGCCAGCAGCACGGGGACAGGGGGGCAGCCCCAGCATTTT	CASSTGTGGQPQHF
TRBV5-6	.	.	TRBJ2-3	TGTGCCAGCAGCTCAGGACAGCGCACAGATACGCAGTATTTT	CASSSGQRTDTQYF
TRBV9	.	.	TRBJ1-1	TGTGCCAGCAGCGCGGCACACGGACGGACTGCCACTGAAGCTTTCTTT	CASSAAHGRTATEAFF
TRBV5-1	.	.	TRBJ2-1	TGCGCCAGCAGGGAGGGAGAGACCTACAATGAGCAGTTCTTC	CASREGETYNEQFF
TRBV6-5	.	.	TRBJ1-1	TGTGCCAGCAGACGCGGGGGGTCTTCGACTGAAGCTTTCTTT	CASRRGGSSTEAFF
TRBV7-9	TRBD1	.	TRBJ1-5	TGTGCCAGCCAGGGGGTCAATCAGCCCCAGCATTTT	CASQGVNQPQHF
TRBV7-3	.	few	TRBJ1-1	TGTGCCAGCAGCCTTCTGGGCAGGGGTACTGAAGCTTTCTTT	CASSLLGRGTEAFF
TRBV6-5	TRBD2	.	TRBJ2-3	TGTGCCAGCAGTTCACTAGCGAGCACAGATACGCAGTATTTT	CASSSLASTDTQYF
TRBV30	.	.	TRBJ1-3	TGTGCCTGGCTTTTCCCAGGGGCCCCGGGAAACACCATATATTTT	CAWLFPGAPGNTIYF
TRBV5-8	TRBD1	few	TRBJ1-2	TGTGCCAGCAGCTTGGAGCAGGGGGTGGGTGGCTACACCTTC	CASSLEQGVGGYTF
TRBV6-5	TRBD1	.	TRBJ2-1	TGTGCCAGCAGTTACACAGGGGGGCAGTTCTTC	CASSYTGGQFF
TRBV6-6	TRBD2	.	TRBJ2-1	TGTGCCAGCAGCTTCGGGACTAGCGGATACAATGAGCAGTTCTTC	CASSFGTSGYNEQFF
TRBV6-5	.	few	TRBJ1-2	TGTGCCAGCAGTTACTCCCCCTGGGTCCCGGATGGCTACACCTTC	CASSYSPWVPDGYTF
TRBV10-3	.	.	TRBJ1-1	TGTGCCAGCAGTTACGGGGAAGAAGATGAAGCTTTCTTT	CASSYGEEDEAFF
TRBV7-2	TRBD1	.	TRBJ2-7	TGTGCCAGCAGCTTAGCAGGACAGGGGAGCTCCTACGAGCAGTACTTC	CASSLAGQGSSYEQYF